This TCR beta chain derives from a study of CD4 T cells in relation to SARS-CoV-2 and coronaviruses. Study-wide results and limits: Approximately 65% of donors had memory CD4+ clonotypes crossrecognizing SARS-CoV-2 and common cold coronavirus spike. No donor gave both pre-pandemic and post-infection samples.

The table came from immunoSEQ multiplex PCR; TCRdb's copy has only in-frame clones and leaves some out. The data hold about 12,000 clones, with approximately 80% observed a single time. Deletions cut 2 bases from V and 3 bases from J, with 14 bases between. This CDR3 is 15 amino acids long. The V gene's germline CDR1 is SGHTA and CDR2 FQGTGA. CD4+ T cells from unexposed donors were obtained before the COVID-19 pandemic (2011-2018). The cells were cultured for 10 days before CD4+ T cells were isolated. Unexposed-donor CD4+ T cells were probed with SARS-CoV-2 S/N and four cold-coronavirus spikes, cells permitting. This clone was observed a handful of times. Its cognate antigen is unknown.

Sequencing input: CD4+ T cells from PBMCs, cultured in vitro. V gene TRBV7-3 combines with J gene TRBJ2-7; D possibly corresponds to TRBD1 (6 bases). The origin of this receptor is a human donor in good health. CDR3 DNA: TGTGCCAGCAGCTTATTCCCAGGGGTTAACTACGAGCAGTACTTC. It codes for CASSLFPGVNYEQYF.